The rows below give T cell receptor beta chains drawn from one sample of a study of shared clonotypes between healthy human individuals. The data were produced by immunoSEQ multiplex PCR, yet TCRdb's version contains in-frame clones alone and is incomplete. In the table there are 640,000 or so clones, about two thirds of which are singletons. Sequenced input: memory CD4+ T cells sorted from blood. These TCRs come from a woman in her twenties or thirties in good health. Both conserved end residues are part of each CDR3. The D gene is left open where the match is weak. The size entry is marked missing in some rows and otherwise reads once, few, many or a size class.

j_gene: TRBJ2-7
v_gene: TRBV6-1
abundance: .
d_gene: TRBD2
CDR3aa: CASKRREDFSYEQYF
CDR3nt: TGTGCCAGCAAACGCCGGGAGGACTTTTCCTACGAGCAGTACTTC

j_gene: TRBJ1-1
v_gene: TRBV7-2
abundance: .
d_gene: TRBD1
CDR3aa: CASSFPRQGAMNTEAFF
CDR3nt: TGTGCCAGCAGCTTTCCGAGACAGGGAGCCATGAACACTGAAGCTTTCTTT

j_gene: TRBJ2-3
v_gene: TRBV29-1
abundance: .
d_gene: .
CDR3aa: CSVGRGSSTDTQYF
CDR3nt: TGCAGCGTTGGAAGGGGTTCTAGCACAGATACGCAGTATTTT

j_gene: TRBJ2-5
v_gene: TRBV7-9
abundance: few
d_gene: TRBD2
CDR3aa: CASSLGTSGGETQYF
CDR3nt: TGTGCCAGCAGCTTGGGGACTAGCGGCGGGGAGACCCAGTACTTC

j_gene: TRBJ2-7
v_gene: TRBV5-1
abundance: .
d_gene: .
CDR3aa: CASSLVQSYEQYF
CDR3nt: TGCGCCAGCAGCTTGGTTCAGTCCTACGAGCAGTACTTC

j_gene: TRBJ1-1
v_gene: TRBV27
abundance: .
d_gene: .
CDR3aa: CASSMGEGTEAFF
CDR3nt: TGTGCCAGCAGTATGGGAGAGGGAACTGAAGCTTTCTTT

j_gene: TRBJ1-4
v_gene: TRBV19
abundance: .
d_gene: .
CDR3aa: CASSTTGHPNEKLFF
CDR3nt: TGTGCCAGTAGTACTACGGGACACCCTAATGAAAAACTGTTTTTT

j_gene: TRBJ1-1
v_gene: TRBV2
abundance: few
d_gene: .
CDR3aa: CASSEGGNTEAFF
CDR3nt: TGTGCCAGCAGTGAAGGGGGGAACACTGAAGCTTTCTTT

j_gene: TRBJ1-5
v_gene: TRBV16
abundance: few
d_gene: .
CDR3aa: CASSPNVGGQPQHF
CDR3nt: TGTGCCAGCAGCCCTAACGTGGGAGGCCAGCCCCAGCATTTT

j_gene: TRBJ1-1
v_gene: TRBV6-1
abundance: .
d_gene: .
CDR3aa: CASRIDRLREAFF
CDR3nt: TGTGCCAGCAGGATCGACAGGCTCCGTGAAGCTTTCTTT

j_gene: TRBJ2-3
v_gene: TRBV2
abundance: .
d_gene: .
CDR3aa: CASSRFADTQYF
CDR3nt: TGTGCCAGCAGCCGGTTTGCAGATACGCAGTATTTT

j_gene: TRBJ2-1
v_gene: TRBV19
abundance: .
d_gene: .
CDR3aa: CASSITRNEQFF
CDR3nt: TGTGCCAGTAGTATTACGCGGAATGAGCAGTTCTTC

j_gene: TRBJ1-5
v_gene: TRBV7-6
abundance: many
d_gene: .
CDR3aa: CASSLVGGSNQPQHF
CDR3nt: TGTGCCAGCAGCTTAGTAGGGGGTAGCAATCAGCCCCAGCATTTT

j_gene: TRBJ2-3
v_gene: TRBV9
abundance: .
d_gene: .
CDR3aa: CASSVEGTELSSVYF
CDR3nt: TGTGCCAGCAGCGTAGAGGGTACGGAACTCTCCTCTGTGTATTTT

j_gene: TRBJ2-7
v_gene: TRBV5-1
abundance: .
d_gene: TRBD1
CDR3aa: CASSSGTGGYEQYF
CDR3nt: TGCGCCAGCAGCTCGGGGACAGGCGGATACGAGCAGTACTTC

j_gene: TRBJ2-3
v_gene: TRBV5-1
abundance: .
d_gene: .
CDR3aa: CASSSSYSGFSTDTQYF
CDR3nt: TGCGCCAGCAGCTCGAGCTATAGCGGCTTTAGCACAGATACGCAGTATTTT

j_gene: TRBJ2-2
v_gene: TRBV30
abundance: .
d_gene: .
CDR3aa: CAWIDRLGRTGELFF
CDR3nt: TGTGCCTGGATTGACAGGTTGGGGAGAACCGGGGAGCTGTTTTTT

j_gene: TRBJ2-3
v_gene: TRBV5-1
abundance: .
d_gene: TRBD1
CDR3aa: CASSPQGSTDTQYF
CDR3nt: TGCGCCAGCAGCCCACAGGGGAGCACAGATACGCAGTATTTT

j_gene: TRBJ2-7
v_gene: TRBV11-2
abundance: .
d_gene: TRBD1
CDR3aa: CASSSSGTVPLGQYF
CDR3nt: TGTGCCAGCAGCAGCTCCGGGACAGTCCCCCTCGGGCAGTACTTC

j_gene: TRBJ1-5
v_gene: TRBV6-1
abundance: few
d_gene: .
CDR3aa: CASSDYGGRNQPQHF
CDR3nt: TGTGCCAGCAGTGATTATGGGGGCCGAAATCAGCCCCAGCATTTT

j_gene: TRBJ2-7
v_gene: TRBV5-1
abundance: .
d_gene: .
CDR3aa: CASSLDGGRVADEQYF
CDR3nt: TGCGCCAGCAGCTTAGACGGGGGCAGGGTGGCCGACGAGCAGTACTTC

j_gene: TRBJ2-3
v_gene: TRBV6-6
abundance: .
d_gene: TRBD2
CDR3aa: CASSSRGSGTDTQYF
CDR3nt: TGTGCCAGCAGTTCTCGCGGGAGTGGCACAGATACGCAGTATTTT

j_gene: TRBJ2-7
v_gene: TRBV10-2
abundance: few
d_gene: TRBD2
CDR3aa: CASRLAGAYEQYF
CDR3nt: TGCGCCAGCAGATTAGCGGGGGCCTACGAGCAGTACTTC

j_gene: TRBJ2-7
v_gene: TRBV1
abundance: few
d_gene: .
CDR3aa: CTSSHPGRRDRAFTSSYEQYF
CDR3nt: TGCACCAGCAGCCACCCCGGCCGCCGGGACAGGGCTTTTACTAGCTCCTACGAGCAGTACTTC

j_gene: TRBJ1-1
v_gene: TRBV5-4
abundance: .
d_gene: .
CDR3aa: CASSLVKGGTEAFF
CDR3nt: TGTGCCAGCAGCTTGGTCAAAGGTGGGACTGAAGCTTTCTTT

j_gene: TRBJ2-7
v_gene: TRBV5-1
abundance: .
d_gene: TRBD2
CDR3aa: CASSGNSGSSYEQYF
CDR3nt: TGCGCCAGCAGCGGGAATAGCGGGAGCTCCTACGAGCAGTACTTC

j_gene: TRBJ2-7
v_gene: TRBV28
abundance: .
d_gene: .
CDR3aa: CASVPGDRVYEQYF
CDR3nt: TGTGCCAGTGTACCTGGGGATCGGGTCTACGAGCAGTACTTC

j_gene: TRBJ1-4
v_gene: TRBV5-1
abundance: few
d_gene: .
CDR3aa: CASRGGALIEKLFF
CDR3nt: TGCGCCAGCCGTGGGGGGGCGTTGATTGAAAAACTGTTTTTT

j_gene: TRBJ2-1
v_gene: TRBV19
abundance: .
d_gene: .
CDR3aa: CASSIEGSTYNEQFF
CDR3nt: TGTGCCAGTAGTATAGAAGGTAGCACCTACAATGAGCAGTTCTTC

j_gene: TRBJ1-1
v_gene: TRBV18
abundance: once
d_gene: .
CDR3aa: CASSLSRGRGGTEAFF
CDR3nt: TGTGCCAGCTCACTGTCCAGGGGCAGGGGAGGCACTGAAGCTTTCTTT

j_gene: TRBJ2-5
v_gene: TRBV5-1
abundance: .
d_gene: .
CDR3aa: CASRRSQETQYF
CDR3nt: TGCGCCAGCAGACGCAGTCAAGAGACCCAGTACTTC

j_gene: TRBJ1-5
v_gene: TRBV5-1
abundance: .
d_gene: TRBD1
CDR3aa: CASSPFTGGDQPQHF
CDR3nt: TGCGCCAGCAGCCCGTTTACAGGGGGAGATCAGCCCCAGCATTTT

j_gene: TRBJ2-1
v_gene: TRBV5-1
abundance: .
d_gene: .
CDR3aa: CASSHYGGGEQFF
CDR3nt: TGCGCCAGCAGCCATTATGGAGGCGGTGAGCAGTTCTTC

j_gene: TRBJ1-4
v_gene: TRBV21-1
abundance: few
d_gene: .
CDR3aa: CASRPQKGGTNEKLFF
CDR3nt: TGTGCCAGCAGACCTCAGAAAGGGGGCACTAATGAAAAACTGTTTTTT

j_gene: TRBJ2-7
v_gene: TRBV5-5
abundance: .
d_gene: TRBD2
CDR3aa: CASSPGGDSGRQYF
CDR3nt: TGTGCCAGCAGCCCAGGCGGTGATAGCGGGAGGCAGTACTTC

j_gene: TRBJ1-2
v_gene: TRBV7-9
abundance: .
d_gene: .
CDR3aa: CASSSWTVSYGYTF
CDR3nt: TGTGCCAGCAGCTCGTGGACAGTTTCCTATGGCTACACCTTC

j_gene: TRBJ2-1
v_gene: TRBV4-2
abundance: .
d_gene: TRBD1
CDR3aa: CASSQASDRANNEQFF
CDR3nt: TGTGCCAGCAGCCAAGCTTCCGACAGGGCCAACAATGAGCAGTTCTTC

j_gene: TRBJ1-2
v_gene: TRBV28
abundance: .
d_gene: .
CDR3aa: CASRAGDLNSYGYTF
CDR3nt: TGTGCCAGTAGGGCAGGGGACCTCAACTCCTATGGCTACACCTTC

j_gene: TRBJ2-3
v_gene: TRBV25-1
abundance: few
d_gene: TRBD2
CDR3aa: CASSGGTSGEHTDTQYF
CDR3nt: TGTGCCAGCAGTGGTGGGACTAGCGGGGAACACACAGATACGCAGTATTTT

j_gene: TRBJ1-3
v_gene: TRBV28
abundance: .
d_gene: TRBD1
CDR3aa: CASSTTGGAGWNTIYF
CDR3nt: TGTGCCAGCAGTACTACAGGGGGCGCTGGGTGGAACACCATATATTTT

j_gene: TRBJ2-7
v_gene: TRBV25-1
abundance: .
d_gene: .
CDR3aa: CASSEPGGYYEQYF
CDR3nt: TGTGCCAGCAGTGAACCCGGCGGTTACTACGAGCAGTACTTC

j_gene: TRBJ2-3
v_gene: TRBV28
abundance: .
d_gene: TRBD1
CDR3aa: CASSLRDRGWMDTQYF
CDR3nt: TGTGCCAGCAGTTTAAGGGACAGGGGGTGGATGGATACGCAGTATTTT

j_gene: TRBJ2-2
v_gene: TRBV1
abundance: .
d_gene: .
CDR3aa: CTSTVRMTNTGELFF
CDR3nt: TGCACCAGTACGGTTCGGATGACGAACACCGGGGAGCTGTTTTTT

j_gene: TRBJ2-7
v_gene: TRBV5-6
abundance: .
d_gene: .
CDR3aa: CASSLAGQGDPYEQYF
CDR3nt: TGTGCCAGCAGCTTGGCGGGGCAGGGAGACCCCTACGAGCAGTACTTC

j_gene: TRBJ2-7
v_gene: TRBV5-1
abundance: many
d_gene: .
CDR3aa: CASSLEEQVRGEQYF
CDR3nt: TGCGCCAGCAGCTTGGAAGAACAGGTGAGAGGCGAGCAGTACTTC

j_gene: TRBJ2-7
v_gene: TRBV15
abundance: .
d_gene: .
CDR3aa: CATSRGSGTLSYEQYF
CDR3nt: TGTGCCACCAGCAGAGGATCAGGGACCCTCTCCTACGAGCAGTACTTC

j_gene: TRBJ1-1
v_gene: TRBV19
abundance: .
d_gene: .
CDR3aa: CASQGRWVTEAFF
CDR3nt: TGTGCCAGTCAGGGGCGATGGGTGACTGAAGCTTTCTTT

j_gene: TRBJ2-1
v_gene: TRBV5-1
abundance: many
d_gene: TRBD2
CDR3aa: CASSLAGDYNEQFF
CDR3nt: TGCGCCAGCAGCCTAGCGGGGGATTACAATGAGCAGTTCTTC

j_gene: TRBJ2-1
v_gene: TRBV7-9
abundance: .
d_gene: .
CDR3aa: CASSLVGGGRPYNEQFF
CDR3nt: TGTGCCAGCAGCTTAGTAGGGGGCGGGAGGCCCTACAATGAGCAGTTCTTC

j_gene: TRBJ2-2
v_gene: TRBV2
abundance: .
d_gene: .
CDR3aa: CASSGERPDTGELFF
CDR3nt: TGTGCCAGCAGTGGAGAGCGGCCAGACACCGGGGAGCTGTTTTTT

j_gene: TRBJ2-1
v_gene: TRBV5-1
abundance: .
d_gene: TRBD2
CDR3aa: CASSLVTSVEQFF
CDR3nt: TGCGCCAGCAGCTTGGTGACTAGCGTCGAGCAGTTCTTC

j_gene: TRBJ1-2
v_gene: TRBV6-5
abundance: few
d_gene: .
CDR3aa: CASSYSRQAPTGYTF
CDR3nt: TGTGCCAGCAGTTACTCAAGACAGGCCCCGACGGGCTACACCTTC

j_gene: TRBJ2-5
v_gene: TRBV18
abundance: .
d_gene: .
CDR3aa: CASSLQPGTKETQYF
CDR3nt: TGTGCCAGCTCACTCCAGCCCGGGACAAAAGAGACCCAGTACTTC